The sequence of this T cell receptor beta chain was determined in a study of cytomegalovirus exposure and HLA in healthy donors. Germline-derived CDR1 and CDR2 are KGHSH and LQKENI. Trimming removed 6 bases at V and 7 bases at J, with 14 bases between. The CDR3 contains 13 residues. 60 Vbeta and 13 Jbeta primers were used in PCR. TCRdb's copy holds only in-frame clones and misses some; the assay was immunoSEQ multiplex PCR. This table has about 200,000 clones, around 80% appearing once. The receptor's source is a man aged 18-30 years in good health and CMV-seronegative. V is TRBV18 and J is TRBJ2-3; D is unclear. The sequencing sample was made of PBMCs. DNA for the CDR3: TGTGCCAGCTCTCCGAGTCCATATAATACGCAGTATTTT. Translating gives CASSPSPYNTQYF.